A single sample gave rise to the 26 T cell receptor beta chains below, sequenced in a study of T cell repertoires in cytomegalovirus infection. TCRdb processed the reads anew with MiXCR; each CDR3 protein has one entry. The repertoire holds 150,000 to 200,000 distinct CDR3 sequences, with roughly 14% as singletons. Sequenced sample: PBMCs. Receptors originate from a human donor in good health (CMV status not recorded). Some clones in this sample may be carry-over from other donors' samples.

This clonotype was observed at least ten times. The J gene is TRBJ2-7, the V gene TRBV6-1; TRBD1 matches at 7 bases. V lost 6 bases, J lost 3 bases, and 2 bases stayed unmatched. This CDR3 has 12 amino acids. Germline V gene data show CDR1 as MNHNS and CDR2 as SASEGT. For the CDR3, the DNA is TGTGCCAGCAGAGGGGGCCACTACGAGCAGTACTTC. Translated: CASRGGHYEQYF.

This clonotype appeared many times. This chain links TRBV2 with TRBJ1-1, with a weak D call TRBD1 (6 bases). V lost 8 bases and J 5 bases, leaving 9 bases between the germline ends. This CDR3 comprises 11 residues. Germline CDR1 is SNHLY and CDR2 is FYNNEI. This CDR3 reads CASSQGTEAFF. Written as DNA, the CDR3 is TGTGCCAGCTCCCAGGGGACTGAAGCTTTCTTT.

This clonotype was recorded a few times. The chain couples TRBV29-1 to TRBJ1-1; tentative D call: TRBD1 (5 bases). This CDR3 spans 13 amino acids. With 3 bases removed from V and 3 bases from J, the gap between germline ends came to 11 bases. CDR1 is SQVTM, CDR2 ANQGSEA, per germline. CDR3 sequence (DNA): TGCAGCGTTGAGGTCAGGGCGTACACTGAAGCTTTCTTT. This translates into CSVEVRAYTEAFF.

The chain joins TRBV6-2 or TRBV6-3 to TRBJ2-7; 7 positions match TRBD1. V lost 2 bases and J lost 9; bases outside the gene matches: 4. From germline, CDR1 is MNHEY and CDR2 SVGEGT. This CDR3 spans 12 amino acids. The CDR3 reads CASSYSNRGQYF. The CDR3 DNA reads as TGTGCCAGCAGTTACAGCAACAGGGGGCAGTACTTC.

This clonotype was counted a few times. This rearrangement joins TRBV2 to TRBJ1-2; tentatively, D is TRBD1 (5 bases). CDR3 length: 12 residues. Per the germline V gene, CDR1 is SNHLY and CDR2 is FYNNEI. V was trimmed by 7 bases and J by 5 bases, leaving 11 bases between them. The CDR3 DNA reads TGTGCCAGCAAGAGCGGGGGGTATGGCTACACCTTC. This encodes CASKSGGYGYTF.

This clonotype was found many times. This chain uses TRBV12-3 or TRBV12-4 with TRBJ2-7; the match to TRBD1 covers 9 bases. This CDR3 comprises 15 residues. The V gene end was trimmed by 7 bases and the J gene end by 3 bases; junction bases not matched to a gene: 10. CDR3 region: CASTSTGGVGYEQYF. As DNA, the CDR3 is TGTGCCAGCACCTCCACAGGGGGCGTGGGCTACGAGCAGTACTTC.

This clonotype was seen once. The rearrangement uses TRBV5-1 and TRBJ1-5; 9 bases match TRBD1. The J segment lost 1 base and the V segment lost 3 bases, leaving 5 bases of the junction unmatched. Per germline, CDR1 SGHRS and CDR2 YFSETQ. The CDR3 covers 16 residues. CDR3 loop: CASSWPGQGSNQPQHF. The CDR3 region has the DNA TGCGCCAGCAGCTGGCCGGGACAGGGAAGCAATCAGCCCCAGCATTTT.

The chain couples TRBV27 to TRBJ2-5; D is possibly TRBD1 or TRBD2 (5 bases each). V was clipped by 4 bases and J by 4 bases, with 13 bases between them. Germline CDR1 and CDR2: MNHEY and SMNVEV (reference sequence). This CDR3 is built from 14 residues. CDR3 amino acids: CASSSHRRLETQYF. DNA for the CDR3: TGTGCCAGCAGTTCCCACAGGAGGTTAGAGACCCAGTACTTC.

This clonotype has just a few counts. V gene TRBV18 combines with J gene TRBJ2-1, with D maybe TRBD1 (5 bases). The CDR3 covers 13 residues. Trimming left V 5 bases short and J 5 bases short, with 10 bases between. Germline CDR1 and CDR2: KGHSH and LQKENI. The CDR3 protein is CASSNSGNNEQFF. The CDR3 nucleotides read TGTGCCAGCTCAAATTCAGGGAACAATGAGCAGTTCTTC.

This clonotype was seen a handful of times. This chain uses TRBV29-1 with TRBJ1-2; 9 bases are a match to TRBD1. The V segment lost 8 bases and the J segment 4 bases; nucleotides outside the gene matches: 5. Per germline, CDR1 SQVTM and CDR2 ANQGSEA. CDR3 length: 12 amino acids. As DNA, the CDR3 is TGCAGCACGGACAGGGGACCCTATGGCTACACCTTC. Translation: CSTDRGPYGYTF.

This clonotype was seen many times. The chain uses TRBV28 and TRBJ2-2; a weak D match, TRBD1 (5 bases). This CDR3 contains 16 residues. Deletions cut 3 bases from V and 1 base from J, with 12 bases between. Germline lookup yields CDR1 MDHEN and CDR2 SYDVKM. The CDR3 DNA follows: TGTGCCAGCAGTTTTCCCAGCAGGGTGAACACCGGGGAGCTGTTTTTT. Encoded protein: CASSFPSRVNTGELFF.

This clonotype appeared a few times. V usage is TRBV20-1 and J usage is TRBJ2-7, with TRBD1 matching 8 bases. V was clipped by 0 bases and J by 0 bases; unmatched bases: 4. Per germline, CDR1 DFQATT and CDR2 SNEGSKA (reference sequence). This CDR3 has 15 residues. CDR3 bases: TGCAGTGCTAGAGACCCGACAGGGGCCTCCTACGAGCAGTACTTC. Translated: CSARDPTGASYEQYF.

The rearrangement joins TRBV19 to TRBJ2-3; a possible D gene is TRBD1 (6 bases). Trimming removed 5 bases at V and 0 bases at J, with 15 bases between. Germline V gene data show CDR1 as LNHDA and CDR2 as SQIVND (reference sequence). The CDR3 extends over 16 amino acids. CDR3 amino acids: CASSPLRRGSTDTQYF. The CDR3 region has the DNA TGTGCCAGTAGTCCACTCCGCAGGGGTAGCACAGATACGCAGTATTTT.

The V and J genes are TRBV7-9 and TRBJ1-2, with D possibly TRBD1 on 5 matching bases. V was trimmed by 10 bases and J by 7 bases, leaving 10 bases between them. This CDR3 comprises 10 residues. Germline V gives CDR1 SEHNR, CDR2 FQNEAQ (reference sequence). CDR3 DNA sequence: TGTGCCATCAAGGGGATTGGCTACACCTTC. As protein: CAIKGIGYTF.

The chain carries TRBV19 and TRBJ1-5; a weak D match, TRBD1 (5 bases). Germline assignment: CDR1 LNHDA and CDR2 SQIVND (reference sequence). Trimming cost V 4 bases and J 0 bases, with 19 bases left between them. This CDR3 comprises 18 residues. This CDR3 is CASSTGGAAEDSNQPQHF. CDR3 sequence (DNA): TGTGCCAGTAGTACCGGTGGGGCCGCCGAGGATAGCAATCAGCCCCAGCATTTT.

J is TRBJ2-1 and V is TRBV6-4; D may be TRBD2 (7 bases). Germline CDR1 MRHNA, CDR2 SNTAGT. The ends were cut back, 0 bases at V and 9 bases at J, with 18 bases in the middle. CDR3 length: 16 amino acids. CDR3 residues: CASSDSWTRGVGEQFF. The DNA of the CDR3 is TGTGCCAGCAGTGACTCTTGGACTAGGGGGGTAGGTGAGCAGTTCTTC.

This clonotype was recorded at least ten times. The chain joins TRBV2 to TRBJ1-6; 8 bases map to TRBD1. This CDR3 has 14 amino acids. V lost 5 bases to trimming and J lost 9 bases; unmatched junction nucleotides: 6. Germline loops: CDR1 SNHLY, CDR2 FYNNEI. CDR3 residues: CASSPDRGLSPLHF. The CDR3 coding sequence is TGTGCCAGCAGTCCAGACAGGGGTCTTTCACCCCTCCACTTT. Filled out from reference TRBV2 and TRBJ1-6, the complete variable domain reads EPEVTQTPSHQVTQMGQEVILRCVPISNHLYFYWYRQILGQKVEFLVSFYNNEISEKSEIFDDQFSVERPDGSNFTLKIRSTKLEDSAMYFCASSPDRGLSPLHFGNGTRLTVT.

This clonotype was recorded a few times. The chain couples TRBV30 to TRBJ1-2; D not certain. V was clipped by 0 bases and J by 4 bases, with 6 bases between them. This CDR3 has 12 amino acids. Germline-derived CDR1 and CDR2 are GTSNPN and SVGIG (reference sequence). This chain's CDR3 is CAWSVTSYGYTF. CDR3 DNA: TGTGCCTGGAGTGTTACAAGCTATGGCTACACCTTC.

The chain couples TRBV29-1 to TRBJ2-7, with D hard to call. The CDR3 is made up of 11 amino acids. Trimming removed 1 base at V and 3 bases at J, with 4 bases between. Germline loops: CDR1 SQVTM, CDR2 ANQGSEA. As DNA, the CDR3 is TGCAGCGTTGAAGTACGCTACGAGCAGTACTTC. Protein sequence: CSVEVRYEQYF.

This chain links TRBV11-2 with TRBJ2-2, with D perhaps TRBD2 (6 bases). CDR1 is SGHAT and CDR2 is FQNNGV in the germline V gene. The CDR3 loop spans 17 amino acids. Trimming shortened V by 3 bases and J by 3 bases, and 17 bases separated the two germline ends. DNA of the CDR3: TGTGCCAGCAGCTTTGTGGTTCCTAGCGAGTACACCGGGGAGCTGTTTTTT. Translated, it gives CASSFVVPSEYTGELFF.

The CDR3 sequence is CASSYSTYPGNEQFF. CDR3 nucleotide sequence: TGTGCCAGCAGTTACTCTACCTATCCGGGGAATGAGCAGTTCTTC. The chain has TRBV6-2 or TRBV6-3 and TRBJ2-1; D may be TRBD2 (5 bases). Germline V gives CDR1 MNHEY, CDR2 SVGEGT. Trimming left V 0 bases short and J 7 bases short, with 13 bases between. The CDR3 extends over 15 amino acids.

Written as DNA, the CDR3 is TGCAGCGTTGCAATGGGCTCCGAGCAGTACTTC. Translated: CSVAMGSEQYF. This sequence joins TRBV29-1 and TRBJ2-7; D is uncertain. Germline CDR1 is SQVTM and CDR2 is ANQGSEA. This CDR3 contains 11 residues. Trimming took off 4 bases at V and 6 bases at J, with 10 bases between the two ends.

This clonotype was detected a few times. V and J are TRBV29-1 and TRBJ2-6, with 11 bases lining up with TRBD1. The CDR3 totals 18 residues. Per the germline V gene, CDR1 is SQVTM and CDR2 is ANQGSEA. The trim removed 6 bases at V and 0 bases at J, leaving 10 bases unmatched. CDR3 sequence: CSVLAEGQGVSGANVLTF. CDR3 DNA: TGCAGCGTCCTCGCCGAGGGACAGGGGGTCTCTGGGGCCAACGTCCTGACTTTC.

Only a few counts were recorded for this clonotype. This rearrangement joins TRBV20-1 to TRBJ2-7, with 8 bases that match TRBD1. Trimming cost V 0 bases and J 3 bases; bases outside gene matches: 10. Germline V gene data show CDR1 as DFQATT and CDR2 as SNEGSKA (reference sequence). The CDR3 is 16 amino acids. CDR3 DNA: TGCAGTGCTAGAGATCCCGGACAGGGTAAAAGCTACGAGCAGTACTTC. Protein: CSARDPGQGKSYEQYF.

The table lists this clonotype with a few counts. This sequence joins TRBV12-5 and TRBJ1-6, with TRBD1 identical over 7 bases. V lost 4 bases to trimming and J lost 7 bases; unmatched junction nucleotides: 10. Germline CDR1 and CDR2: LGHNT and FRNRAP. This CDR3 is built from 16 residues. The CDR3 sequence: CASGSKRGTENSPLHF. The CDR3 DNA sequence: TGTGCTAGTGGTTCCAAACGTGGGACAGAAAATTCACCCCTCCACTTT.

To note about this clonotype: This may be a read error, as it is one base from a much larger clone. The chain recombines TRBV6-2 or TRBV6-3 with TRBJ2-7; 8 bases are shared with TRBD2. Germline CDR1 MNHEY, CDR2 SVGEGT. The CDR3 covers 14 residues. The CDR3 region is CASSHSGTDYVQYF. The CDR3, as DNA: TGTGCCAGCAGCCATAGCGGGACTGACTACGTGCAGTACTTC.